The sequence of this TCR beta chain was determined in a study of control samples from healthy donors and cancer patients. TCRdb's table, derived via immunoSEQ multiplex PCR, lists solely in-frame clones and lacks some. The sample consists of under 100,000 clones, around 90% of them appearing once. Trimming left V 7 bases short and J 1 base short, with 14 bases between. CDR3 length: 15 residues. CDR1 LNHDA and CDR2 SQIVND come from the germline V gene (reference sequence). Sequencing was performed on PBMCs. The receptor was derived from a woman aged 45-60 years with colorectal cancer. V is TRBV19 and J is TRBJ1-3; D uncertain. CDR3 loop: CASTAKGYSGNTIYF. In DNA, the CDR3 is TGTGCCAGTACCGCAAAGGGCTATTCTGGAAACACCATATATTTT.